This T cell receptor beta chain was identified during a study of T cells in tumors and immune-related adverse events. Assay used: immunoSEQ multiplex PCR; TCRdb lists only in-frame clones, some missing. The table lists about 4,900 clones, roughly 61% of them singletons, with approximately 6% in the top ten. This CDR3 comprises 16 residues. Deletions cut 1 base from V and 6 bases from J, with 17 bases between. From germline, CDR1 is MNHEY and CDR2 SMNVEV (reference sequence). The genes are TRBV27 and TRBJ2-3, with D perhaps matching TRBD2 (5 bases). The sequences come from gut tissue, collected from a patient treated with anti-PD-1 therapy. The sequence came from a female donor with metastatic renal cell carcinoma. DNA for the CDR3: TGTGCCAGCAGTTTATTTTCGGGGATTTCGGGGGATACGCAGTATTTT. Its protein is CASSLFSGISGDTQYF.